These 21 T cell receptor beta chains share one sample of origin, sequenced in a study of graft-versus-host responses after intestinal transplantation. Grafts had their tissue processed, releasing intraepithelial and lamina propria lymphocytes. This table comes from immunoSEQ multiplex PCR, and its TCRdb copy is limited to in-frame clones, with some not included. The table includes 15,000 to 20,000 clones, over 65% detected once. The specimen was ileum tissue, collected 20 days after intestinal transplant. The source is a human patient who received an intestinal transplant, so some T cells may come from the graft donor.

This clone was detected only a few times. This chain joins TRBV6-1 and TRBJ2-1, with a tentative D call TRBD2 (6 bases). V shed 4 bases and J shed 0 bases, with 10 bases lying between them. Germline V CDR1 and CDR2: MNHNS, SASEGT. This CDR3 comprises 15 residues. The CDR3 DNA reads TGTGCCAGCAGTGTCTACGGGAGCTCCTACAATGAGCAGTTCTTC. Its translation: CASSVYGSSYNEQFF.

The rearrangement links TRBV4-3 to TRBJ1-2; 8 nucleotides agree with TRBD1. This CDR3 is built from 15 residues. The junction had 8 bases not matched to a gene; V was cut back by 1 base and J by 7 bases. Germline V gene lookup returns CDR1 LGHNA and CDR2 YSLEER. The CDR3 is CASSQVGTGVGGYTF. In DNA form, the CDR3 reads TGCGCCAGCAGCCAAGTCGGGACAGGAGTGGGTGGCTACACCTTC.

This chain links TRBV5-1 with TRBJ1-6; D ambiguous. CDR1 is SGHRS and CDR2 is YFSETQ in the germline V gene. CDR3 length: 15 residues. Trimming stripped 0 bases from V and 5 bases from J, with 9 bases between. CDR3 amino acids: CASSLGSSDNSPLHF. The DNA of the CDR3 is TGCGCCAGCAGCTTGGGGAGCAGCGATAATTCACCCCTCCACTTT.

The CDR3 DNA reads TGTGCCATCAGTGATTCTAGCGGGAGGGAGCAGTTCTTC. Translation: CAISDSSGREQFF. The chain is built from TRBV10-3 and TRBJ2-1, with 11 bases aligning to TRBD2. The CDR3 extends over 13 amino acids. Germline loops: CDR1 ENHRY, CDR2 SYGVKD. V lost 3 bases and J lost 10; bases outside the gene matches: 2.

This chain joins TRBV5-7 and TRBJ2-2; the match to TRBD1 covers 9 bases. TRBV5-7 is noted as an ORF with a role that remains uncertain. The V and J ends lost 0 bases and 6 bases, in that order; junction bases with no gene match: 6. The CDR3 consists of 16 residues. CDR3 coding DNA: TGTGCCAGCAGCTTGGGTGGGACAGGGTCGTCCGGGGAGCTGTTTTTT. The encoded protein is CASSLGGTGSSGELFF.

V gene TRBV5-1 combines with J gene TRBJ2-1; 11 nucleotides align to TRBD2. CDR3 length: 16 residues. Germline-derived CDR1 and CDR2 are SGHRS and YFSETQ. The junction had 11 bases not matched to a gene; V was cut back by 4 bases and J by 8 bases. The CDR3, as DNA: TGCGCCAGCAGCCCCTCCGGACTAGCGGGTTCTTATGAGCAGTTCTTC. Amino acids: CASSPSGLAGSYEQFF.

This sequence joins TRBV7-2 and TRBJ2-7; 10 bases align to TRBD1. Per germline, CDR1 SGHTA and CDR2 FQGNSA. The trim removed 5 bases at V and 4 bases at J, leaving 14 bases unmatched. The CDR3 is made up of 17 amino acids. CDR3 in amino acids: CASSADAPGTGAYEQYF. As DNA, the CDR3 is TGTGCCAGCAGCGCGGACGCTCCCGGGACAGGGGCTTACGAGCAGTACTTC. Filled out from reference TRBV7-2 and TRBJ2-7, the complete variable domain reads GAGVSQSPSNKVTEKGKDVELRCDPISGHTALYWYRQSLGQGLEFLIYFQGNSAPDKSGLPSDRFSAERTGGSVSTLTIQRTQQEDSAVYLCASSADAPGTGAYEQYFGPGTRLTVT.

The genes are TRBV7-9 and TRBJ2-5, with D possibly TRBD2 on 6 matching bases. The CDR3 is 15 residues long. The germline V gene encodes CDR1 SEHNR and CDR2 FQNEAQ (reference sequence). Trimming stripped 1 base from V and 7 bases from J, with 16 bases between. CDR3 loop: CASSLGGLASGTQYF. CDR3 bases: TGTGCCAGCAGCTTAGGAGGTCTAGCGTCCGGGACCCAGTACTTC.

The table lists this clone with a few counts. The chain uses TRBV11-2 and TRBJ2-7; 9 bases map to TRBD1. This CDR3 comprises 17 residues. The germline gives CDR1 SGHAT, CDR2 FQNNGV. The V and J ends lost 4 bases and 3 bases, in that order; junction bases with no gene match: 13. The CDR3 bases are TGTGCCAGCAGCTCCATCGTTTACGGACAGGGGTACTACGAGCAGTACTTC. It encodes CASSSIVYGQGYYEQYF.

This sequence joins TRBV23-1 and TRBJ1-3; TRBD1 might be the D (6 bases). TRBV23-1 is an ORF; its function is uncertain. The ends were cut back, 0 bases at V and 0 bases at J, with 21 bases in the middle. CDR3 size: 20 residues. This CDR3 reads CASSQSRDTEKTASGNTIYF. CDR3 nucleotides: TGCGCCAGCAGTCAATCCCGGGACACGGAGAAAACGGCCTCTGGAAACACCATATATTTT.

This clone was detected once. The gene calls are TRBV7-9 and TRBJ2-7; 7 bases match TRBD2. The CDR3 spans 17 residues. CDR1 is SEHNR, CDR2 FQNEAQ, per germline (reference sequence). J lost 3 bases, V lost 4 bases, and 15 bases had no gene match. The CDR3 here is CASSYQYSGTNVYEQYF. In DNA, the CDR3 is TGTGCCAGCAGCTATCAATACTCCGGGACTAACGTCTACGAGCAGTACTTC.

The genes are TRBV28 and TRBJ2-7; 9 positions agree with TRBD1. Trimming took 3 bases from V and 7 from J; bases not matched to a gene: 7. Germline CDR1 reads MDHEN; CDR2 reads SYDVKM. This CDR3 comprises 14 residues. The DNA for the CDR3 is TGTGCCAGCAGTTTCTACAGGGGGCGAGAAGAGCAGTACTTC. Protein sequence: CASSFYRGREEQYF.

This clone occurred a few times. The rearrangement uses TRBV4-3 and TRBJ2-6; maybe TRBD1 (5 bases). The CDR3 contains 17 residues. The ends were cut back, 3 bases at V and 0 bases at J, with 12 bases in the middle. Per the germline V gene, CDR1 is LGHNA and CDR2 is YSLEER. CDR3 DNA: TGCGCCAGCAGCCAGGATGACAGTAACTCTGGGGCCAACGTCCTGACTTTC. It specifies CASSQDDSNSGANVLTF.

The table lists this clone with a count of one. V is TRBV19 and J is TRBJ1-1; D is perhaps TRBD1 (5 bases). The germline V gene has CDR1 LNHDA and CDR2 SQIVND (reference sequence). The CDR3 has 13 residues. Between the trimmed V and J ends, which lost 7 bases and 1 base, there was a span of 10 bases. As DNA, the CDR3 is TGTGCCAGTAAATTTACAGGGAACACTGAAGCTTTCTTT. Its translation: CASKFTGNTEAFF.

This clone is large within its sample. The chain is built from TRBV2 and TRBJ1-1, with 7 positions matching TRBD1. Trimming at V came to 8 bases and at J to 5 bases, leaving 8 bases not matched to a gene. Germline loops: CDR1 SNHLY, CDR2 FYNNEI. The CDR3 totals 13 residues. The CDR3 region is CASVTGTDTEAFF. CDR3 nucleotides: TGTGCCAGCGTGACCGGGACAGATACTGAAGCTTTCTTT.

In this sample, this clone turned up once. CDR3 nucleotides: TGTGCCAGCAAAAAAGGGGCAGGGATGGTGAATGAGCAGTTCTTC. Residues: CASKKGAGMVNEQFF. The chain combines TRBV6-1 with TRBJ2-1; possibly TRBD1 for D (5 bases). Germline V gene sequence: CDR1 MNHNS, CDR2 SASEGT. The CDR3 loop spans 15 amino acids. Trimming left V 7 bases short and J 7 bases short, with 20 bases between.

There are a few counts of this clone. This chain joins TRBV10-2 and TRBJ2-7; D possibly corresponds to TRBD2 (5 bases). V lost 7 bases and J lost 3, with 19 bases in between. The CDR3 consists of 15 residues. In germline, CDR1 is WSHSY, CDR2 SAAADI. Here the CDR3 reads CASTEGHFGVYEQYF. Written as DNA, the CDR3 is TGCGCCAGCACCGAGGGCCACTTCGGAGTCTACGAGCAGTACTTC.

Only a few counts were recorded for this clone. The genes are TRBV6-1 and TRBJ1-4, with TRBD1 matching over 9 bases. The junction had 6 bases not matched to a gene; V was cut back by 4 bases and J by 6 bases. This CDR3 spans 15 amino acids. In germline, CDR1 is MNHNS, CDR2 SASEGT. Here the CDR3 DNA reads TGTGCCAGCAGTGTTACAGGGGGCGCCGATGAAAAACTGTTTTTT. Protein: CASSVTGGADEKLFF.

This clone was detected a few times. The CDR3 spells CASGQVYNSPLHF. Here the CDR3 DNA reads TGTGCCAGCGGACAGGTCTATAATTCACCCCTCCACTTT. The rearrangement links TRBV6-1 to TRBJ1-6, with 7 bases identical to TRBD1. The CDR3 is made up of 13 amino acids. Germline-derived CDR1 and CDR2 are MNHNS and SASEGT. V lost 8 bases to trimming and J lost 3 bases; unmatched junction nucleotides: 1.

This clone was counted once. This chain connects TRBV19 to TRBJ1-1, with a possible D match to TRBD1 (5 bases). The CDR3 is made up of 13 amino acids. Germline loops: CDR1 LNHDA, CDR2 SQIVND (reference sequence). Trimming left V 5 bases short and J 7 bases short, with 14 bases between. The DNA of the CDR3 is TGTGCCAGTAGTCCCCCGGGGGAAGATGAAGCTTTCTTT. This sequence encodes CASSPPGEDEAFF.

V usage is TRBV6-5 and J usage is TRBJ1-2, with TRBD1 identical over 9 bases. V gave up 0 bases and J gave up 4 bases; unmatched junction bases: 6. This CDR3 contains 16 residues. The V gene's germline CDR1 is MNHEY and CDR2 SVGAGI. The CDR3 nucleotides read TGTGCCAGCAGTTACTCGGGGACAGGGTCGGGCTATGGCTACACCTTC. It is translated as CASSYSGTGSGYGYTF.